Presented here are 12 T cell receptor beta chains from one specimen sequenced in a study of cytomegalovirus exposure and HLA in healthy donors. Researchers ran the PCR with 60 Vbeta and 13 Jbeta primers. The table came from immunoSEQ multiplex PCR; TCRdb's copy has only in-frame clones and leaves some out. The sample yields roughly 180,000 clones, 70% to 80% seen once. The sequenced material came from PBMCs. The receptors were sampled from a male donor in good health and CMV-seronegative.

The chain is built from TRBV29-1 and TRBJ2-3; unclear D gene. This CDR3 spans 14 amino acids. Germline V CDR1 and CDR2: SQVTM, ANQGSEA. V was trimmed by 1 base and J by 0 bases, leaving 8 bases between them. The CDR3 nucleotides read TGCAGCGTTGAAGTTGTCCCTAGCACAGATACGCAGTATTTT. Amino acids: CSVEVVPSTDTQYF.

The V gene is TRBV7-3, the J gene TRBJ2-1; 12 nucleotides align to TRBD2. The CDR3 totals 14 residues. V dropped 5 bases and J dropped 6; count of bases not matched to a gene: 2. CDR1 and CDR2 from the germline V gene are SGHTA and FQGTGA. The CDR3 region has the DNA TGTGCCAGCAGCGCGACTAGCGGGAGCAATGAGCAGTTCTTC. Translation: CASSATSGSNEQFF.

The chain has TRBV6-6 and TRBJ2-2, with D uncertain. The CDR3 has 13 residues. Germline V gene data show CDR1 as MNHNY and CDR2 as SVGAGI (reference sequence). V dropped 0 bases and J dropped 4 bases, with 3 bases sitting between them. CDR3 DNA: TGTGCCAGCAGTTACTCCGGCACCGGGGAGCTGTTTTTT. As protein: CASSYSGTGELFF.

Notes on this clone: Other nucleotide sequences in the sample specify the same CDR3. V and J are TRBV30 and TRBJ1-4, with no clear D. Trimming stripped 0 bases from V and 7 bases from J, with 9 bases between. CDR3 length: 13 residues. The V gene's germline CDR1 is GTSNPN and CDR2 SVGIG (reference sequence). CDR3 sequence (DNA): TGTGCCTGGAGTGTACGGGGAGGTGAAAAACTGTTTTTT. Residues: CAWSVRGGEKLFF.

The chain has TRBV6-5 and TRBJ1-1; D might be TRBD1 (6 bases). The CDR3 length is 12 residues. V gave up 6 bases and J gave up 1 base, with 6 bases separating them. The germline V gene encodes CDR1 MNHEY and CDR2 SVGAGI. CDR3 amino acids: CASSRGNTEAFF. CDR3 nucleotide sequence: TGTGCCAGCAGCAGGGGGAACACTGAAGCTTTCTTT.

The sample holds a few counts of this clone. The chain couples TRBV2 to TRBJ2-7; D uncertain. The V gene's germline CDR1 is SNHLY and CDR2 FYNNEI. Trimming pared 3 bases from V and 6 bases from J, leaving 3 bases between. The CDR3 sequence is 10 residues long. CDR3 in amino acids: CASSDFEQYF. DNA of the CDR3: TGTGCCAGCAGTGACTTCGAGCAGTACTTC.

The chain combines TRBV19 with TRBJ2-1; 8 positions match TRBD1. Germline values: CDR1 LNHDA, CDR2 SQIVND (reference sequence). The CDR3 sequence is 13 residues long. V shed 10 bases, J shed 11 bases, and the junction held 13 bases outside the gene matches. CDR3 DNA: TGTGCCACCGTGACAGGGGCCCCTGGTAAGCAGTTCTTC. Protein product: CATVTGAPGKQFF. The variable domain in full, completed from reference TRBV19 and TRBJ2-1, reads DGGITQSPKYLFRKEGQNVTLSCEQNLNHDAMYWYRQDPGQGLRLIYYSQIVNDFQKGDIAEGYSVSREKKESFPLTVTSAQKNPTAFYLCATVTGAPGKQFFGPGTRLTVL.

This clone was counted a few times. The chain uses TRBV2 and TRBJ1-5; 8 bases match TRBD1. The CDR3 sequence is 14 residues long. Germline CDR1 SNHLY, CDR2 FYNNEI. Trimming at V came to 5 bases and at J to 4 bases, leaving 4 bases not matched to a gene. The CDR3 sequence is CASSRQGKNQPQHF. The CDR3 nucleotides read TGTGCCAGCAGTCGACAGGGGAAAAATCAGCCCCAGCATTTT.

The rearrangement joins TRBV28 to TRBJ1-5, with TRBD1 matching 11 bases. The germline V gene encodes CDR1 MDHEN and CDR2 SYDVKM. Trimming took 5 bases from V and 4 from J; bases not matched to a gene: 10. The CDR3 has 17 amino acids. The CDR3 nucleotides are TGTGCCAGCAGTCAAATAGGGACAGGGGGGGGGAATCAGCCCCAGCATTTT. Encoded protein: CASSQIGTGGGNQPQHF.

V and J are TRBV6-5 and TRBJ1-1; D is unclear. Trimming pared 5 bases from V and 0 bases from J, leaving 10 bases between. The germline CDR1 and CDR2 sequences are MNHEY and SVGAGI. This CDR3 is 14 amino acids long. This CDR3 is CASSTQSMNTEAFF. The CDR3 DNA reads TGTGCCAGCAGTACACAGAGTATGAACACTGAAGCTTTCTTT.

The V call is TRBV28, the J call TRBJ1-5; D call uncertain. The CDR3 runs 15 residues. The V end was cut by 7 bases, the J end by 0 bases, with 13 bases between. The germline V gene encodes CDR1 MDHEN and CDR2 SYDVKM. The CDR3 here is CASKRRDTSNQPQHF. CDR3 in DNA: TGTGCCAGCAAGAGGCGGGATACTAGCAATCAGCCCCAGCATTTT.

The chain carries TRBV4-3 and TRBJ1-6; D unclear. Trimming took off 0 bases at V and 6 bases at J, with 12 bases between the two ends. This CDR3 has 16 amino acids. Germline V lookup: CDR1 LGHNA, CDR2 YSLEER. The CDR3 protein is CASSQDREFLNSPLHF. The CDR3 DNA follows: TGCGCCAGCAGCCAAGATCGGGAATTTCTTAATTCACCCCTCCACTTT.